One TCR beta chain is described in this entry. Its matching antigen is unknown. Produced via immunoSEQ multiplex PCR; TCRdb's table is partial and in-frame only. The data hold approximately 110,000 clones, with about 92% observed a single time. The data were obtained in a study of CD4+ T cells in melanoma. J lost 7 bases, V lost 3 bases, and 6 bases had no gene match. This CDR3 is built from 14 residues. Germline loops: CDR1 KGHSH, CDR2 LQKENI. Study outcomes and limitations: In melanoma, neoantigen-specific CD4+ T cells reportedly differed in differentiation state. A reported correlation linked neoantigen-specific CD4+ T cells to CD8+, macrophage and B cell function.

Sample: peripheral blood. This TCR was sampled from a human donor with melanoma. V is TRBV18 and J is TRBJ1-2; 9 bases agree with TRBD1. The CDR3, as DNA: TGTGCCAGCTCACCTCGGACAGGGGAAGCTGGCTACACCTTC. Residues: CASSPRTGEAGYTF.